These 17 T cell receptor beta chains were all obtained from the same sample, sequenced in a study of OX40 agonist ivuxolimab in advanced cancers. Libraries were prepared by immunoSEQ multiplex PCR; TCRdb keeps only in-frame clonotypes and omits some of them. Of about 30,000 clones listed, about 81% were seen once; the top ten hold about 20%. The sample was CD4+ or CD8+ T cells sorted from blood, taken in a trial of the OX40 agonist ivuxolimab. The receptors stem from an adult with an advanced solid tumor such as melanoma, head and neck, liver or kidney cancer.

The J gene is TRBJ2-7, the V gene TRBV6-5; the D gene is possibly TRBD2 (5 bases). CDR3 length: 13 residues. The V gene's germline CDR1 is MNHEY and CDR2 SVGAGI. Between the trimmed V and J ends, which lost 7 bases and 6 bases, there was a span of 16 bases. CDR3 residues: CASKRADEREQYF. DNA of the CDR3: TGTGCCAGCAAGAGGGCCGATGAACGCGAGCAGTACTTC.

This chain connects TRBV30 to TRBJ1-1; TRBD1 matches 7 bases. This CDR3 region has 12 residues. V lost 5 bases and J lost 4; bases outside the gene matches: 4. Germline values: CDR1 GTSNPN, CDR2 SVGIG (reference sequence). The CDR3 is CAWGDRVTEAFF. The CDR3 DNA reads as TGTGCCTGGGGTGACAGGGTCACTGAAGCTTTCTTT.

The V gene is TRBV9, the J gene TRBJ2-7, with D tentatively TRBD2 (6 bases). Trimming removed 2 bases at V and 7 bases at J, with 13 bases between. The germline V gene has CDR1 SGDLS and CDR2 YYNGEE. The CDR3 is 13 amino acids. The CDR3 DNA is TGTGCCAGCAGCGTCGGGGGATCCGGGGAGCAGTACTTC. It codes for CASSVGGSGEQYF.

The CDR3: CASSVTGTSGGDTQYF. The CDR3 region has the DNA TGTGCCAGCAGCGTAACCGGGACTAGCGGGGGGGATACGCAGTATTTT. This chain uses TRBV9 with TRBJ2-3, with 15 bases fitting TRBD2. This CDR3 is built from 16 residues. The V segment lost 1 base and the J segment 6 bases; nucleotides outside the gene matches: 3. Germline values: CDR1 SGDLS, CDR2 YYNGEE.

This clone showed up just once. This CDR3 is CSVANRGRGDTQYF. CDR3 coding DNA: TGCAGCGTAGCGAACAGGGGGCGGGGAGATACGCAGTATTTT. The V gene is TRBV29-1, the J gene TRBJ2-3; 9 bases agree with TRBD1. Germline values: CDR1 SQVTM, CDR2 ANQGSEA. CDR3 length: 14 amino acids. V lost 6 bases, J lost 5 bases, and 9 bases stayed unmatched.

J is TRBJ1-1 and V is TRBV19, with 8 bases matching TRBD1. The CDR3 extends over 13 amino acids. Trimming at V came to 5 bases and at J to 10 bases, leaving 9 bases not matched to a gene. CDR1 and CDR2 from the germline V gene are LNHDA and SQIVND (reference sequence). CDR3 DNA: TGTGCCAGTAGTTTCAGGGGGCAGATGCGAGCTTTCTTT. Translation gives CASSFRGQMRAFF. Variable domain in full (rest from reference TRBV19 and TRBJ1-1): DGGITQSPKYLFRKEGQNVTLSCEQNLNHDAMYWYRQDPGQGLRLIYYSQIVNDFQKGDIAEGYSVSREKKESFPLTVTSAQKNPTAFYLCASSFRGQMRAFFGQGTRLTVV.

The rearrangement links TRBV5-4 to TRBJ1-2; no clear D gene. CDR1 and CDR2 (germline): SGHNT, YYREEE (reference sequence). There are 12 residues in the CDR3. Trimming stripped 2 bases from V and 7 bases from J, with 9 bases between. The CDR3 sequence is CASSLALIGYTF. CDR3 nucleotides: TGTGCCAGCAGCTTAGCGTTGATTGGCTACACCTTC.

The chain uses TRBV30 and TRBJ2-5; D could derive from TRBD1 or TRBD2 (5 bases each). Trimming removed 5 bases from V and 2 bases from J, with 12 bases in between. Germline lookup yields CDR1 GTSNPN and CDR2 SVGIG (reference sequence). CDR3 length: 13 amino acids. This chain's CDR3 is CAWSLGDQETQYF. The CDR3 DNA sequence: TGTGCCTGGTCTTTGGGGGATCAAGAGACCCAGTACTTC.

The chain joins TRBV19 to TRBJ2-3; D uncertain. CDR3 size: 15 residues. V lost 3 bases and J lost 3, with 13 bases in between. Germline lookup yields CDR1 LNHDA and CDR2 SQIVND (reference sequence). In DNA form, the CDR3 reads TGTGCCAGTAGTATCCTCGCGACGGATACAGATACGCAGTATTTT. Translated: CASSILATDTDTQYF.

Only a few counts were recorded for this clone. The V call is TRBV15, the J call TRBJ1-2; unclear D gene. Germline assignment: CDR1 LNHNV and CDR2 YYDKDF (reference sequence). V gave up 8 bases and J gave up 5 bases, with 12 bases separating them. CDR3 size: 12 residues. The CDR3 nucleotides are TGTGCCACCCGTTATCGGGGTTATGGCTACACCTTC. As protein: CATRYRGYGYTF.

The chain carries TRBV5-1 and TRBJ2-7, with D possibly being TRBD1 (6 bases). CDR1 and CDR2 (germline): SGHRS, YFSETQ. With 0 bases removed from V and 6 bases from J, the gap between germline ends came to 7 bases. The CDR3 spans 12 residues. For the CDR3, the DNA is TGCGCCAGCAGCTTGGGGACAGTCGAGCAGTACTTC. Translation gives CASSLGTVEQYF.

This sequence joins TRBV7-3 and TRBJ2-7; D is perhaps TRBD1 (5 bases). Per germline, CDR1 SGHTA and CDR2 FQGTGA. The V end was cut by 5 bases, the J end by 1 base, with 12 bases between. The CDR3 is 14 residues long. CDR3 sequence (DNA): TGTGCCAGCAGCCAAGACAGTAATTCCTACGAGCAGTACTTC. It yields the protein CASSQDSNSYEQYF.

The J gene is TRBJ2-1, the V gene TRBV28, with D perhaps matching TRBD2 (5 bases). V was shortened by 3 bases and J by 0 bases, with 12 bases between the two germline ends. Germline V gene lookup returns CDR1 MDHEN and CDR2 SYDVKM. The CDR3 totals 16 residues. The CDR3 sequence: CASSLWEGSSYNEQFF. The CDR3 nucleotides are TGTGCCAGCAGTTTGTGGGAAGGGAGCTCCTACAATGAGCAGTTCTTC. Based on the CDR3 plus reference TRBV28 and TRBJ2-1, the full variable domain is DVKVTQSSRYLVKRTGEKVFLECVQDMDHENMFWYRQDPGLGLRLIYFSYDVKMKEKGDIPEGYSVSREKKERFSLILESASTNQTSMYLCASSLWEGSSYNEQFFGPGTRLTVL.

This clone was counted a single time. V usage is TRBV6-5 and J usage is TRBJ2-7; 8 bases agree with TRBD2. The ends lost 6 bases at V and 6 bases at J; junction bases unmatched: 7. The CDR3 has 13 amino acids. The germline V gene encodes CDR1 MNHEY and CDR2 SVGAGI. The CDR3 spells CASRSGSIGEQYF. In DNA, the CDR3 is TGTGCCAGCAGGAGCGGGAGCATCGGCGAGCAGTACTTC.

V gene TRBV27 combines with J gene TRBJ2-7, with a weak D call TRBD1 (6 bases). The germline V gene encodes CDR1 MNHEY and CDR2 SMNVEV (reference sequence). The V end lost 2 bases, the J end lost 1 base, and 12 bases lay between the germline ends. The CDR3 runs 15 residues. In DNA, the CDR3 is TGTGCCAGCAGTTTAAAATGGGGGCAGTCCTACGAGCAGTACTTC. Protein product: CASSLKWGQSYEQYF.

V usage is TRBV13 and J usage is TRBJ2-7; maybe TRBD2 (6 bases). The CDR3 consists of 15 residues. Between the trimmed V and J ends, which lost 5 bases and 0 bases, there was a span of 14 bases. Germline CDR1 is PRHDT and CDR2 is FYEKMQ (reference sequence). CDR3 DNA sequence: TGTGCCAGCAGCCCTGGACTACCGAGCTCCTACGAGCAGTACTTC. Protein product: CASSPGLPSSYEQYF.

The chain has TRBV7-9 and TRBJ2-2; no clear D gene. The CDR3 loop spans 12 amino acids. CDR1 and CDR2 from the germline V gene are SEHNR and FQNEAQ (reference sequence). V dropped 5 bases and J dropped 5 bases, with 6 bases sitting between them. As DNA, the CDR3 is TGTGCCAGCAGCCCCTCGACCGGGGAGCTGTTTTTT. Protein: CASSPSTGELFF.